The 22 T cell receptor beta chains in this list originate from one sample, sequenced in a study of Graves' ophthalmopathy and Graves' hyperthyroidism. RNA transcripts were the template, and TCR beta CDR3 regions were amplified from them. Second-round multiplex PCR came after a first-round RT-PCR that employed HTBI primers. In TCRdb, the multiplex PCR reads were re-called with MiXCR into one record per CDR3 protein. Found here are hundreds of thousands of distinct CDR3 sequences, approximately 21% of them singletons; the top ten hold 2.5% to 3.5%. Sequenced material: peripheral blood. The receptors derive from a woman between 18 and 29 years old with stable Graves' hyperthyroidism.

Ten or more counts support this clonotype. The chain uses TRBV6-1 and TRBJ2-5, with D possibly TRBD1 on 6 matching bases. The CDR3 consists of 17 residues. The V gene lost 2 bases and the J gene lost 2 bases, with 18 bases spanning the gap. Germline V lookup: CDR1 MNHNS, CDR2 SASEGT. CDR3 residues: CASSEWSRQVLQETQYF. The CDR3 bases are TGTGCCAGCAGTGAATGGTCCAGACAGGTGCTACAAGAGACCCAGTACTTC.

About this clonotype: A much larger clone is a single base away; this may be a read error. V usage is TRBV27 and J usage is TRBJ2-2; a weak D match, TRBD2 (5 bases). The CDR3 totals 11 residues. Germline CDR1 reads MNHEY; CDR2 reads SMNVEV (reference sequence). The CDR3 here is CASMIFGELVF. As DNA, the CDR3 is TGTGCCAGCATGATCTTCGGGGAGCTGGTTTTT.

The gene calls are TRBV9 and TRBJ2-5; 9 bases are a match to TRBD1. The CDR3 runs to 14 residues. Germline V lookup: CDR1 SGDLS, CDR2 YYNGEE. Unmatched junction bases numbered 7, after V lost 6 bases and J lost 4 bases. The CDR3 DNA follows: TGTGCCAGCAACCCCGGACAGGGGAGAGAGACCCAGTACTTC. Translating it yields CASNPGQGRETQYF. Combining the CDR3 with reference TRBV9 and TRBJ2-5 gives the whole variable domain DSGVTQTPKHLITATGQRVTLRCSPRSGDLSVYWYQQSLDQGLQFLIQYYNGEERAKGNILERFSAQQFPDLHSELNLSSLELGDSALYFCASNPGQGRETQYFGPGTRLLVL.

This clonotype has a handful of counts. The missing conserved phenylalanine or tryptophan at the end of this CDR3 makes a read error likely. The DNA is omitted, as the CDR3 cannot be located on it reliably, and the CDR3 follows TCRdb's listing. This rearrangement joins TRBV11-2 to TRBJ2-2. The CDR3 has 14 residues if both end residues are counted. Per germline, CDR1 SGHAT and CDR2 FQNNGV. The CDR3 region is CASSWSLNTGELLL.

The CDR3 DNA sequence: TGTGCCAGCAGTCCGACTAGGGTTCGGGGGGCGGACGAGCAGTACTTC. Translated, it gives CASSPTRVRGADEQYF. This rearrangement joins TRBV12-3 or TRBV12-4 to TRBJ2-7; TRBD2 might be the D (7 bases). CDR3 length: 16 amino acids. V dropped 5 bases and J dropped 5 bases, with 22 bases sitting between them.

There are many counts of this clonotype. The CDR3 region has the DNA TGTGCCAGCAGTGAGGGGGGGACCGGGGAGCTGTTTTTT. It translates to CASSEGGTGELFF. This chain uses TRBV2 with TRBJ2-2; 7 bases fit TRBD2. Losses at the gene ends were 3 bases for V and 5 bases for J; bases not matched to a gene: 0. The CDR3 covers 13 residues. CDR1 SNHLY and CDR2 FYNNEI come from the germline V gene.

The table lists this clonotype with many counts. The chain employs TRBV5-6 and TRBJ2-5; a weak D match, TRBD1 (5 bases). In germline, CDR1 is SGHDT, CDR2 YYEEEE. Trimming removed 1 base at V and 2 bases at J, with 9 bases between. The CDR3 consists of 14 residues. CDR3 DNA: TGTGCCAGCAGCTTGAAACAGGCGCAAGAGACCCAGTACTTC. This sequence encodes CASSLKQAQETQYF.

This chain joins TRBV6-1 and TRBJ1-5; TRBD1 might be the D (5 bases). Per germline, CDR1 MNHNS and CDR2 SASEGT. This CDR3 contains 16 residues. V was trimmed by 0 bases and J by 7 bases, leaving 16 bases between them. The CDR3 here is CASSEARGRGQQPQHF. For the CDR3, the DNA is TGTGCCAGCAGTGAAGCGAGGGGAAGGGGTCAACAGCCCCAGCATTTT.

This clonotype was picked up a small number of times. This chain uses TRBV6-2 or TRBV6-3 with TRBJ1-1; D is possibly TRBD1 (6 bases). CDR1 and CDR2 (germline): MNHEY, SVGEGT. The CDR3 spans 17 residues. Deletions cut 2 bases from V and 0 bases from J, with 16 bases between. The DNA of the CDR3 is TGTGCCAGCAGTTACCTCATTGCGGACAGATTGAACACTGAAGCTTTCTTT. Residues: CASSYLIADRLNTEAFF.

There are a few counts of this clonotype. This sequence joins TRBV6-1 and TRBJ2-5; D tentatively reads TRBD1 or TRBD2 (5 bases each). Germline V gives CDR1 MNHNS, CDR2 SASEGT. With 6 bases removed from V and 5 bases from J, the gap between germline ends came to 16 bases. The CDR3 length is 14 residues. The CDR3 bases are TGTGCCAGCAGACGGGGCCTCTGGGAGGAGACCCAGTACTTC. Translation gives CASRRGLWEETQYF.

This clonotype was found many times. The chain joins TRBV12-3 or TRBV12-4 to TRBJ1-6; tentative D call: TRBD1 (6 bases). CDR3 length: 13 amino acids. The V gene lost 6 bases and the J gene lost 8 bases, with 11 bases spanning the gap. The CDR3 DNA reads TGTGCCAGCAGCCGGGACAATTATTCACCCCTCCACTTT. Protein: CASSRDNYSPLHF.

This clonotype was detected ten times or more. This chain connects TRBV7-2 to TRBJ2-4, with 8 nucleotides matching TRBD1. The CDR3 has 15 amino acids. V gave up 3 bases and J gave up 3 bases; unmatched junction bases: 4. Germline values: CDR1 SGHTA, CDR2 FQGNSA. The CDR3 nucleotides are TGTGCCAGCAGCTTGACAGGGGCGGTCAAAAACATTCAGTACTTC. This codes for CASSLTGAVKNIQYF. The whole variable domain, remainder taken from reference TRBV7-2 and TRBJ2-4, is GAGVSQSPSNKVTEKGKDVELRCDPISGHTALYWYRQSLGQGLEFLIYFQGNSAPDKSGLPSDRFSAERTGGSVSTLTIQRTQQEDSAVYLCASSLTGAVKNIQYFGAGTRLSVL.

This clonotype was detected only a few times. The rearrangement joins TRBV7-2 to TRBJ2-5; possible D gene TRBD1, 7 bases. CDR3 length equals 16 residues. Trimming took 5 bases from V and 5 from J, leaving 21 bases between them. Germline values: CDR1 SGHTA, CDR2 FQGNSA. CDR3 sequence reads: CASSPQGSGAAETQYF. As DNA, the CDR3 is TGTGCCAGCAGCCCACAGGGGTCGGGGGCGGCGGAGACCCAGTACTTC.

This clonotype was counted many times. The V call is TRBV5-1, the J call TRBJ1-2; 9 bases are shared with TRBD1. Germline loops: CDR1 SGHRS, CDR2 YFSETQ. The CDR3 length is 13 residues. The junction had 3 bases not matched to a gene; V was cut back by 4 bases and J by 5 bases. Written as DNA, the CDR3 is TGCGCCAGCAGCACCGGACAGGGGTATGGCTACACCTTC. This gives the protein CASSTGQGYGYTF.

This clonotype was detected many times. This chain links TRBV29-1 with TRBJ2-7; no firm D call. CDR3 length: 13 amino acids. Germline V lookup: CDR1 SQVTM, CDR2 ANQGSEA. The germline V and J ends were trimmed by 5 bases and 2 bases, with 13 bases remaining between them. The CDR3 DNA sequence: TGCAGCGTTAGTGTCCCTTGGACCTACGAGCAGTACTTC. This sequence encodes CSVSVPWTYEQYF.

This clonotype was counted at least ten times. V gene TRBV27 combines with J gene TRBJ1-5; 9 nucleotides agree with TRBD1. The germline CDR1 and CDR2 sequences are MNHEY and SMNVEV (reference sequence). Germline trimming cut 5 bases from V and 6 bases from J; bases unmatched to any gene: 5. CDR3 length equals 14 residues. The CDR3 sequence: CASSVDRGSQPQHF. In DNA, the CDR3 is TGTGCCAGCAGTGTGGACAGGGGTAGTCAGCCCCAGCATTTT.

This clonotype was counted many times. Given a much more abundant clone one base away, this may be a read error. The chain recombines TRBV2 with TRBJ1-1; D possibly corresponds to TRBD1 (6 bases). Trimming removed 11 bases from V and 1 base from J, with 17 bases in between. Germline CDR1 is SNHLY and CDR2 is FYNNEI. The CDR3 has 14 amino acids. The DNA of the CDR3 is TGTGCCGCCTCCCTTGAGGGGGGGAACACTGAAGCTTTCTTT. This gives the protein CAASLEGGNTEAFF.

This clonotype occurred many times. The V and J genes are TRBV7-9 and TRBJ1-1, with D possibly TRBD1 on 6 matching bases. V lost 6 bases and J lost 5, with 13 bases in between. The CDR3 sequence is 13 residues long. In germline, CDR1 is SEHNR, CDR2 FQNEAQ (reference sequence). The CDR3 protein is CASRHRDLTEAFF. Written as DNA, the CDR3 is TGTGCCAGCAGGCACAGGGACCTGACTGAAGCTTTCTTT.

The rearrangement links TRBV5-1 to TRBJ2-2; 9 bases match TRBD2. Trimming at V came to 0 bases and at J to 8 bases, leaving 5 bases not matched to a gene. Germline-derived CDR1 and CDR2 are SGHRS and YFSETQ. The CDR3 length is 15 residues. DNA for the CDR3: TGCGCCAGCAGCTTGGATGTAGCGGGAGAAGGGGAGCTGTTTTTT. Amino acid sequence: CASSLDVAGEGELFF. The full variable domain, rest sourced from reference TRBV5-1 and TRBJ2-2, is KAGVTQTPRYLIKTRGQQVTLSCSPISGHRSVSWYQQTPGQGLQFLFEYFSETQRNKGNFPGRFSGRQFSNSRSEMNVSTLELGDSALYLCASSLDVAGEGELFFGEGSRLTVL.

This clonotype was counted a few times. The chain couples TRBV12-3 or TRBV12-4 to TRBJ1-1; D is undetermined. V gave up 7 bases and J gave up 0 bases, with 12 bases separating them. The length of the CDR3 is 14 residues. CDR3 in amino acids: CASTLRTLNTEAFF. The CDR3 nucleotides are TGTGCCAGCACCCTCAGAACTTTGAACACTGAAGCTTTCTTT.

V usage is TRBV12-3 or TRBV12-4 and J usage is TRBJ1-2; 8 bases align to TRBD1. With 3 bases clipped from V and 7 bases from J, the junction kept 10 bases outside the gene matches. This CDR3 is built from 15 residues. The CDR3 spells CASSFATGEESGYTF. CDR3 DNA sequence: TGTGCCAGCAGTTTCGCGACAGGGGAAGAGAGTGGCTACACCTTC.

The genes are TRBV19 and TRBJ1-1; 8 bases align to TRBD1. Per germline, CDR1 LNHDA and CDR2 SQIVND (reference sequence). This CDR3 is built from 14 residues. The CDR3 nucleotides read TGTGCGACCGGGACAGGAGTTATGGACACTGAAGCTTTCTTT. Residues: CATGTGVMDTEAFF.